The clone carrying this T cell receptor (beta chain) was seen many times. The target antigen is unknown. This entry is derived from a study of early T cells in non-severe SARS-CoV-2 infection. At the level of the study: The study sequenced bulk RNA from unsorted whole blood, with chains unpaired. Findings of the study overall: There was a bias toward anti-spike CD8 responses in VDJdb matching, which missed private and CD4 specificities.

Germline-derived CDR1 and CDR2 are SGHAT and FQNNGV. The CDR3 length is 10 residues. V dropped 5 bases and J dropped 3 bases, with 1 base sitting between them. Molecules of cDNA were individually given unique molecular identifiers that were attached to them. MiXCR, applied by TCRdb to the 5' RACE reads, yields one record per CDR3 protein. Among around 60,000 distinct CDR3 sequences, 9.5% to 15% were seen once, and the ten largest hold roughly 9.1%. V is TRBV11-2 and J is TRBJ1-1, with no clear D. The sequenced sample consisted of whole blood. The receptor was isolated from an adult who was a healthcare worker with PCR-confirmed SARS-CoV-2 infection or an uninfected control (not recorded which). The CDR3, as DNA: TGTGCCAGCAGCGACACTGAAGCTTTCTTT. It yields the protein CASSDTEAFF.